Following are 14 T cell receptor beta chains from one sample sequenced in a study of blood T cells in healthy people across ages. Combining a sample-barcoded 5' primer with a J-beta primer mix, a second PCR ran for roughly 7 to 12 cycles. Using its own MiXCR run on the 5' RACE reads, TCRdb lists one record per CDR3 protein. Here the sample spans about 1 million distinct CDR3 sequences, more than 40% being singletons. The sequenced sample consisted of blood. These receptors were taken from a woman aged 55 to 70 in good health.

J is TRBJ2-3 and V is TRBV2; 7 bases are shared with TRBD2. After removal of 5 bases from V and 5 bases from J, the junction contained 10 bases not matched to a gene. This CDR3 comprises 15 residues. CDR1 is SNHLY and CDR2 is FYNNEI in the germline V gene. The CDR3: CASSRDYGRGDTQYF. For the CDR3, the DNA is TGTGCCAGCAGTAGGGACTATGGGAGGGGAGATACGCAGTATTTT.

This clonotype was detected a few times. CDR3 in amino acids: CASSSSRFNEQFF. The DNA for the CDR3 is TGTGCCAGCAGTTCTTCCAGGTTCAATGAGCAGTTCTTC. V usage is TRBV27 and J usage is TRBJ2-1; D is uncertain. The CDR3 totals 13 residues. CDR1 is MNHEY and CDR2 is SMNVEV in the germline V gene (reference sequence). Trimming left V 4 bases short and J 6 bases short, with 10 bases between.

This clonotype has a handful of counts. The chain couples TRBV5-4 to TRBJ2-7; D not certain. Trimming stripped 0 bases from V and 4 bases from J, with 11 bases between. The CDR3 contains 14 residues. Germline V gene data show CDR1 as SGHNT and CDR2 as YYREEE (reference sequence). The CDR3 here is CASSLGADNYEQYF. CDR3 coding DNA: TGTGCCAGCAGCTTGGGGGCAGACAATTACGAGCAGTACTTC.

This clonotype was counted between two and nine times. The J gene is TRBJ2-2, the V gene TRBV28, with D unresolved. The CDR3 sequence is 10 residues long. Germline-derived CDR1 and CDR2 are MDHEN and SYDVKM. V was clipped by 10 bases and J by 4 bases, with 4 bases between them. Here the CDR3 reads CATSTGELFF. CDR3 nucleotides: TGTGCCACCAGCACCGGGGAGCTGTTTTTT.

The chain is built from TRBV9 and TRBJ2-1, with 12 bases that match TRBD2. This CDR3 comprises 15 residues. The V segment lost 0 bases and the J segment 10 bases; nucleotides outside the gene matches: 5. The germline V gene encodes CDR1 SGDLS and CDR2 YYNGEE. CDR3 in DNA: TGTGCCAGCAGCGTAGGGGCTAGCGGGAGGGGAGAGCAGTTCTTC. Translated: CASSVGASGRGEQFF.

This clonotype was counted only a few times. The chain uses TRBV25-1 and TRBJ2-1; D may be TRBD2 (5 bases). V gave up 1 base and J gave up 8 bases, with 12 bases separating them. The CDR3 is made up of 14 amino acids. CDR1 and CDR2 from the germline V gene are MGHDK and SYGVNS. In nucleotides, the CDR3 is TGTGCCAGCAGTGAATTCGGAGGCACTTATGAGCAGTTCTTC. Its protein product is CASSEFGGTYEQFF.

This chain links TRBV5-1 with TRBJ2-1; 12 positions agree with TRBD2. CDR1 and CDR2 (germline): SGHRS, YFSETQ. The V segment lost 3 bases and the J segment 7 bases; nucleotides outside the gene matches: 11. This CDR3 spans 17 amino acids. CDR3 nucleotide sequence: TGCGCCAGCAGCTCCACTCTAGCGGGAGGGCGAAAGAATGAGCAGTTCTTC. It specifies CASSSTLAGGRKNEQFF. The full variable domain, completed using reference TRBV5-1 and TRBJ2-1, is KAGVTQTPRYLIKTRGQQVTLSCSPISGHRSVSWYQQTPGQGLQFLFEYFSETQRNKGNFPGRFSGRQFSNSRSEMNVSTLELGDSALYLCASSSTLAGGRKNEQFFGPGTRLTVL.

The V call is TRBV10-2, the J call TRBJ1-6; D is unresolved. The CDR3 is 13 amino acids. Trimming removed 8 bases from V and 10 bases from J, with 15 bases in between. The V gene's germline CDR1 is WSHSY and CDR2 SAAADI. As DNA, the CDR3 is TGCGCCAGCGAGGAATCAGGCGTATCACCCCTCCACTTT. Translating gives CASEESGVSPLHF.

This clonotype was counted a few times. The chain recombines TRBV6-6 with TRBJ2-7; 11 bases align to TRBD2. V was pared by 6 bases and J by 0 bases, with 10 bases of the junction left unmatched. Germline CDR1 MNHNY, CDR2 SVGAGI (reference sequence). CDR3 size: 17 residues. The CDR3: CASRPTSGSRPSYEQYF. The CDR3 region has the DNA TGTGCCAGCAGGCCAACTAGCGGGAGTCGTCCCTCCTACGAGCAGTACTTC.

V gene TRBV2 combines with J gene TRBJ1-2; D ambiguous. The CDR3 sequence is 12 residues long. V lost 1 base and J lost 4, with 4 bases in between. Per germline, CDR1 SNHLY and CDR2 FYNNEI. The CDR3 loop is CASSEEIYGYTF. CDR3 bases: TGTGCCAGCAGTGAAGAGATCTATGGCTACACCTTC.

This clonotype was seen many times. V is TRBV29-1 and J is TRBJ2-7; TRBD1 aligns across 10 bases. CDR3 length: 12 amino acids. CDR1 is SQVTM and CDR2 is ANQGSEA in the germline V gene. V shed 6 bases and J 3 bases; nucleotides not matched to a gene: 2. CDR3 in amino acids: CSVGDRGYEQYF. The CDR3 region has the DNA TGCAGCGTAGGGGACAGGGGCTACGAGCAGTACTTC.

CDR3 nucleotide sequence: TGCGCCAGCAGCTCAGAGGTCTTGATGAGGAATGAGCAGTTCTTC. Amino acid sequence: CASSSEVLMRNEQFF. This chain uses TRBV5-1 with TRBJ2-1; D remains ambiguous. In germline, CDR1 is SGHRS, CDR2 YFSETQ. V lost 3 bases to trimming and J lost 7 bases, with 17 bases between them. CDR3 length: 15 residues.

The V and J genes are TRBV27 and TRBJ2-1; D remains ambiguous. CDR1 and CDR2 (germline): MNHEY, SMNVEV (reference sequence). The CDR3 extends over 15 amino acids. V lost 0 bases to trimming and J lost 4 bases, with 10 bases between them. The CDR3 loop is CASSLSKYNYNEQFF. For the CDR3, the DNA is TGTGCCAGCAGTTTATCGAAATACAATTACAATGAGCAGTTCTTC.

This chain connects TRBV2 to TRBJ1-2, with D unresolved. The ends were cut back, 3 bases at V and 2 bases at J, with 7 bases in the middle. The CDR3 extends over 13 amino acids. Germline V gene data show CDR1 as SNHLY and CDR2 as FYNNEI. The DNA of the CDR3 is TGTGCCAGCAGTGACTCGGCCAACTATGGCTACACCTTC. It specifies CASSDSANYGYTF.